What follows are 2 T cell receptor beta chains derived from one specimen sequenced in a study of blood T cell repertoires in COVID-19. TCRdb's copy holds only in-frame clones and misses some; the assay was immunoSEQ multiplex PCR. The sample has 350,000 or so clones, 89% seen once; the top ten hold 3.9%. The material sequenced was peripheral blood. The receptors come from a woman aged 60 to 75 with COVID-19, enrolled during active disease.

The rearrangement uses TRBV21-1 and TRBJ1-2; whether TRBD1, the table's D call, matches the DNA was not checked. TRBV21-1 is annotated as a pseudogene. This CDR3 spans 13 amino acids. The CDR3 bases are TGTGCCAGCAGGATACAGGCTAACTATGGCTACACCTTC. Its translation is CASRIQANYGYTF.

The count of this clone is one. The chain combines TRBV27 with TRBJ2-5; D is unclear. The V end lost 8 bases, the J end lost 7 bases, and 2 bases lay between the germline ends. Germline V gives CDR1 MNHEY, CDR2 SMNVEV (reference sequence). This CDR3 is built from 8 residues. The CDR3 DNA reads TGTGCCAGCCGGACCCAGTACTTC. Translated, it gives CASRTQYF.